These 26 T cell receptor beta chains were sequenced from one sample in a study of T cell repertoires in cytomegalovirus infection. No cognate antigen is known for these TCRs. One entry per CDR3 protein, called by TCRdb with MiXCR from the reads. The sample lists about 110,000 distinct CDR3 sequences; roughly 41% were seen once. The sample was CD8+ T cells from cultured PBMCs, taken from culture after CMV antigen stimulation. All receptors derive from a human donor in good health (CMV status not recorded). Some clones in this sample may be carry-over from other donors' samples.

In this sample, this clonotype turned up a few times. This chain links TRBV7-9 with TRBJ2-7; D may be TRBD1 (6 bases). This CDR3 contains 14 residues. Trimming shortened V by 1 base and J by 3 bases, and 10 bases separated the two germline ends. Germline V gives CDR1 SEHNR, CDR2 FQNEAQ (reference sequence). This CDR3 is CASSLVGDNYEQYF. The CDR3 region has the DNA TGTGCCAGCAGCTTAGTTGGGGACAACTACGAGCAGTACTTC. The full variable domain, with the rest looked up from reference TRBV7-9 and TRBJ2-7, is DTGVSQNPRHKITKRGQNVTFRCDPISEHNRLYWYRQTLGQGPEFLTYFQNEAQLEKSRLLSDRFSAERPKGSFSTLEIQRTEQGDSAMYLCASSLVGDNYEQYFGPGTRLTVT.

A few counts support this clonotype. The V gene is TRBV2, the J gene TRBJ2-1, with D hard to call. This CDR3 comprises 12 residues. The germline V gene encodes CDR1 SNHLY and CDR2 FYNNEI. V shed 5 bases and J shed 9 bases, with 11 bases lying between them. CDR3 DNA: TGTGCCAGCAGTACAAGTCGTGTTGAGCAGTTCTTC. Its protein product is CASSTSRVEQFF.

This chain joins TRBV27 and TRBJ2-1; D remains unclear. The CDR3 contains 13 residues. V gave up 5 bases and J gave up 6 bases, with 11 bases separating them. CDR1 is MNHEY, CDR2 SMNVEV, per germline (reference sequence). The CDR3 DNA reads as TGTGCCAGCAGTCTTTTATCTTTCAATGAGCAGTTCTTC. Translation: CASSLLSFNEQFF.

CDR3 residues: CASSRQRTNEKLFF. In nucleotides, the CDR3 is TGTGCCAGCAGCCGCCAGAGAACTAATGAAAAACTGTTTTTT. The chain is built from TRBV7-8 and TRBJ1-4; D gene ambiguous. Germline-derived CDR1 and CDR2 are SGHVS and FQNEAQ. There are 14 residues in the CDR3. V was cut by 5 bases and J by 1 base, with 8 bases left in between.

This clonotype was seen a few times. The rearrangement links TRBV27 to TRBJ2-2, with D possibly being TRBD1 or TRBD2 (5 bases each). The CDR3 is 18 residues long. CDR1 is MNHEY and CDR2 is SMNVEV in the germline V gene (reference sequence). The V end lost 3 bases, the J end lost 3 bases, and 20 bases lay between the germline ends. The CDR3 loop is CASSFVTRQSRDTGELFF. The CDR3 coding sequence is TGTGCCAGCAGTTTCGTAACTAGACAGTCTCGCGACACCGGGGAGCTGTTTTTT.

As to this clonotype: This could be a read error, since a much larger clone is one nucleotide away. The genes are TRBV7-6 and TRBJ2-1; the match to TRBD2 covers 9 bases. The germline gives CDR1 SGHVS, CDR2 FNYEAQ. The CDR3 runs to 21 residues. Trimming cost V 1 base and J 0 bases; bases outside gene matches: 16. The CDR3, as DNA: TGTGCCAGCAGCTTAGTGGCCCTTTTGGCGGGGGGGTGGGGCTCCTACAATGAGCAGTTCTTC. This encodes CASSLVALLAGGWGSYNEQFF. Full variable domain (rest looked up from reference TRBV7-6 and TRBJ2-1): GAGVSQSPRYKVTKRGQDVALRCDPISGHVSLYWYRQALGQGPEFLTYFNYEAQQDKSGLPNDRFSAERPEGSISTLTIQRTEQRDSAMYRCASSLVALLAGGWGSYNEQFFGPGTRLTVL.

This clonotype has only one observation. The CDR3 protein is CSAAVGQGSTEQYF. In nucleotides, the CDR3 is TGCAGCGCCGCAGTAGGACAGGGCTCGACCGAGCAGTACTTC. The chain joins TRBV29-1 to TRBJ2-7; 8 nucleotides match TRBD1. Germline V lookup: CDR1 SQVTM, CDR2 ANQGSEA. V shed 7 bases, J shed 6 bases, and the junction held 14 bases outside the gene matches. The CDR3 length is 14 residues.

The sample holds a few counts of this clonotype. The chain links TRBV27 to TRBJ1-5; D is ambiguous. The germline V and J ends were trimmed by 3 bases and 6 bases, with 9 bases remaining between them. The CDR3 has 13 residues. Germline CDR1 and CDR2: MNHEY and SMNVEV (reference sequence). This chain's CDR3 is CASSFSIGQPQHF. The CDR3 nucleotides read TGTGCCAGCAGTTTTTCGATCGGTCAGCCCCAGCATTTT.

The chain employs TRBV19 and TRBJ2-2; D unresolved. This CDR3 contains 13 residues. Trimming removed 2 bases from V and 6 bases from J, with 7 bases in between. Germline V lookup: CDR1 LNHDA, CDR2 SQIVND (reference sequence). In DNA form, the CDR3 reads TGTGCCAGTAGTATATCGGGTTCCGGGGAGCTGTTTTTT. This translates into CASSISGSGELFF.

This chain links TRBV11-3 with TRBJ2-1; 12 bases map to TRBD2. This CDR3 has 16 amino acids. The V gene's germline CDR1 is SGHNT and CDR2 YENEEA. V dropped 5 bases and J dropped 7; count of bases not matched to a gene: 9. CDR3 DNA: TGTGCCAGCAGCCGGACTAGCGGGGCCCTATGGAATGAGCAGTTCTTC. Protein sequence: CASSRTSGALWNEQFF.

The CDR3 loop is CASGGAEKETQYF. CDR3 coding DNA: TGTGCCAGCGGGGGAGCGGAGAAAGAGACCCAGTACTTC. The chain has TRBV12-3 or TRBV12-4 and TRBJ2-5, with D perhaps being TRBD1 or TRBD2 (5 bases each). The V end was cut by 8 bases, the J end by 3 bases, with 13 bases between. The CDR3 has 13 amino acids.

This clonotype was observed a handful of times. The V gene is TRBV29-1, the J gene TRBJ1-2; weak D call: TRBD1 (6 bases). This CDR3 contains 13 residues. Germline values: CDR1 SQVTM, CDR2 ANQGSEA. Trimming cost V 4 bases and J 5 bases, with 14 bases left between them. The CDR3 DNA sequence: TGCAGCGTTGGGACAGTTGACGAATATGGCTACACCTTC. Residues: CSVGTVDEYGYTF.

For this clonotype: Germline is not matched at one junction end, which may reflect a read error. The genes are TRBV27 and TRBJ1-2; tentatively, D is TRBD1 (6 bases). Germline V gene data show CDR1 as MNHEY and CDR2 as SMNVEV (reference sequence). This CDR3 comprises 15 residues. The CDR3 sequence is CASSFARTDPYGYNF. The CDR3 coding sequence is TGTGCCAGCAGTTTCGCAAGGACAGATCCTTATGGCTACAACTTC.

This clonotype was observed once. The chain combines TRBV9 with TRBJ1-1; TRBD1 is a possible D gene (6 bases). Trimming took off 6 bases at V and 2 bases at J, with 11 bases between the two ends. Germline V gene lookup returns CDR1 SGDLS and CDR2 YYNGEE. The CDR3 has 13 amino acids. The CDR3 bases are TGTGCCAGCACCGGGGGGGCCAACACTGAAGCTTTCTTT. This encodes CASTGGANTEAFF.

This clonotype has more than one count but fewer than ten. The chain combines TRBV11-2 with TRBJ2-3; D is uncertain. Trimming took off 4 bases at V and 5 bases at J, with 7 bases between the two ends. Germline V gene data show CDR1 as SGHAT and CDR2 as FQNNGV. There are 12 residues in the CDR3. The CDR3: CASSYLRDTQYF. The CDR3 nucleotides are TGTGCCAGCAGCTACCTACGAGATACGCAGTATTTT.

This clonotype has just a few counts. The gene calls are TRBV28 and TRBJ1-2; 8 positions match TRBD1. Germline CDR1 is MDHEN and CDR2 is SYDVKM. Trimming removed 5 bases from V and 6 bases from J; junction bases left unmatched: 5. CDR3 size: 13 residues. CDR3 sequence reads: CASSAWTGHGYTF. The CDR3 coding sequence is TGTGCCAGCAGTGCGTGGACAGGGCATGGCTACACCTTC.

The chain carries TRBV7-9 and TRBJ2-5; 13 nucleotides align to TRBD2. There are 17 residues in the CDR3. CDR1 and CDR2 from the germline V gene are SEHNR and FQNEAQ (reference sequence). Trimming removed 5 bases from V and 0 bases from J; junction bases left unmatched: 6. CDR3 bases: TGTGCCAGCAGCCACGGACTAGCGGGGGACCACCAAGAGACCCAGTACTTC. This encodes CASSHGLAGDHQETQYF.

This chain links TRBV7-8 with TRBJ1-1; D remains unclear. This CDR3 contains 15 residues. Germline V lookup: CDR1 SGHVS, CDR2 FQNEAQ. Deletions cut 2 bases from V and 2 bases from J, with 12 bases between. CDR3 residues: CASSLLSSYNTEAFF. DNA for the CDR3: TGTGCCAGCAGCTTATTATCCAGCTATAACACTGAAGCTTTCTTT.

CDR3 in amino acids: CASSEGSSPNYGYTF. The DNA of the CDR3 is TGTGCCAGCAGTGAGGGCAGCTCGCCTAACTATGGCTACACCTTC. The rearrangement uses TRBV2 and TRBJ1-2; D not resolved. Trimming took off 3 bases at V and 0 bases at J, with 11 bases between the two ends. CDR1 is SNHLY, CDR2 FYNNEI, per germline. The CDR3 runs to 15 residues. The whole variable domain, remainder taken from reference TRBV2 and TRBJ1-2, is EPEVTQTPSHQVTQMGQEVILRCVPISNHLYFYWYRQILGQKVEFLVSFYNNEISEKSEIFDDQFSVERPDGSNFTLKIRSTKLEDSAMYFCASSEGSSPNYGYTFGSGTRLTVV.

The genes are TRBV6-1 and TRBJ1-5; D is perhaps TRBD1 (5 bases). V lost 3 bases and J lost 0, with 9 bases in between. The CDR3 sequence is 15 residues long. Germline V gene sequence: CDR1 MNHNS, CDR2 SASEGT. CDR3 sequence reads: CASSDRVNSNQPQHF. CDR3 bases: TGTGCCAGCAGTGACAGGGTAAATAGCAATCAGCCCCAGCATTTT.

This chain joins TRBV7-2 and TRBJ2-1; 7 bases align to TRBD2. CDR1 and CDR2 from the germline V gene are SGHTA and FQGNSA. The junction had 8 bases not matched to a gene; V was cut back by 1 base and J by 5 bases. The CDR3 sequence is 16 residues long. The CDR3 is CASSLEPGLPNNEQFF. CDR3 nucleotides: TGTGCCAGCAGCTTAGAGCCGGGACTACCGAACAATGAGCAGTTCTTC.

This clonotype appeared many times. J is TRBJ2-3 and V is TRBV12-3 or TRBV12-4; D gene ambiguous. V was clipped by 8 bases and J by 8 bases, with 17 bases between them. The CDR3 consists of 13 residues. The CDR3 bases are TGTGCCAGCTCAAATTCGGAGCCTGGTACGCAGTATTTT. It specifies CASSNSEPGTQYF.

V and J are TRBV4-1 and TRBJ1-1; D gene uncertain. Germline CDR1 and CDR2: MGHRA and YSYEKL. CDR3 length equals 14 residues. The V and J ends lost 1 base and 1 base respectively, with 7 bases between them. The CDR3 nucleotides are TGCGCCAGCAGCCAAGTTTGGGGGAACACTGAAGCTTTCTTT. Its translation is CASSQVWGNTEAFF.

At least ten counts were recorded for this clonotype. V gene TRBV7-8 combines with J gene TRBJ2-3; D may correspond to TRBD1 or TRBD2 (7 bases each). Germline lookup yields CDR1 SGHVS and CDR2 FQNEAQ. This CDR3 contains 17 residues. V was pared by 3 bases and J by 2 bases, with 18 bases between. CDR3 DNA: TGTGCCAGCAGCTTTCCCCTCAGGGGGGGACACACAGATACGCAGTATTTT. As protein: CASSFPLRGGHTDTQYF.

This clonotype has just one count. The junction departs from germline at one end; a sequencing error may be responsible. This sequence joins TRBV4-1 and TRBJ1-4, with TRBD1 as a possible D gene (5 bases). The CDR3 has 13 residues. In germline, CDR1 is MGHRA, CDR2 YSYEKL. CDR3: CASRAQGKEKLFF. The CDR3 region has the DNA TGTGCCAGCAGGGCCCAGGGAAAGGAAAAACTGTTTTTT.

The rearrangement links TRBV29-1 to TRBJ1-3; D unresolved. This CDR3 has 13 amino acids. V lost 6 bases and J lost 0, with 9 bases in between. Germline CDR1 is SQVTM and CDR2 is ANQGSEA. The CDR3 reads CSVTRSSGNTIYF. CDR3 sequence (DNA): TGCAGCGTGACCCGGAGCTCTGGAAACACCATATATTTT.